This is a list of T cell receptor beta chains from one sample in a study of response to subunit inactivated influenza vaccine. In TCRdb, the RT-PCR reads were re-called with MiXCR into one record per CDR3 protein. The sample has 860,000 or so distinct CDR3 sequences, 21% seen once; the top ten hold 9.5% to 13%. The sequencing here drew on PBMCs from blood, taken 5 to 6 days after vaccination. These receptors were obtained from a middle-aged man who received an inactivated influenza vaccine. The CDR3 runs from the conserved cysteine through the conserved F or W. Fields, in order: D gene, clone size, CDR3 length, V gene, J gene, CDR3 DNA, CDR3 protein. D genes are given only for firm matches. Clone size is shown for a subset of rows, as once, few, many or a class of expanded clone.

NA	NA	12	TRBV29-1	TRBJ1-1	TGCAGCGTTCGGCGGCCGGGCACTGAAGCTTTCTTT	CSVRRPGTEAFF
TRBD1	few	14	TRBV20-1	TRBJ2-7	TGCAGTGCTTTGCCGGGACAGGGGTCCTACGAGCAGTACTTC	CSALPGQGSYEQYF
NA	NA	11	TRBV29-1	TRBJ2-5	TGCAGCGTTGACGGGTCTGAGACCCAGTACTTC	CSVDGSETQYF
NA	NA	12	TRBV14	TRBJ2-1	TGTGCCAGCAGCCAAGTTTTGAATGAGCAGTTCTTC	CASSQVLNEQFF
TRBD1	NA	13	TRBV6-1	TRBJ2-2	TGTGCCAGCAGGCCGACAGGGGCCGGGGAGCTGTTTTTT	CASRPTGAGELFF
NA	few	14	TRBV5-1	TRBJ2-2	TGCGCCAGCAGCTTGGATCCAGCGACCGGGGAGCTGTTTTTT	CASSLDPATGELFF
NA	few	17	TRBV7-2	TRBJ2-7	TGTGCCAGCAGCTTAGGGTTGTTGCGGGACCCCTCCTACGAGCAGTACTTC	CASSLGLLRDPSYEQYF
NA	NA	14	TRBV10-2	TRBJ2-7	TGCGCCAGCAGTGGGTCTAAGGGGGCCTACGAGCAGTACTTC	CASSGSKGAYEQYF
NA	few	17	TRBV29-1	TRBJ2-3	TGCAGCGCGCGCCGGACTCAAAGATACTCTAGCACAGATACGCAGTATTTT	CSARRTQRYSSTDTQYF
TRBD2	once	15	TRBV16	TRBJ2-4	TGTGCCAGCAGCCAGGGACTAGCGGGAGAAAACATTCAGTACTTC	CASSQGLAGENIQYF
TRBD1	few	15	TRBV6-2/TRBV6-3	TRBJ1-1	TGTGCCAGCAGTTTGTTCGGACAGGAGAACACTGAAGCTTTCTTT	CASSLFGQENTEAFF
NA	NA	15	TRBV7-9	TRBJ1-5	TGTGCCAGCAGCTTAGGCGGGGGGGGGATTCAGCCCCAGCATTTT	CASSLGGGGIQPQHF
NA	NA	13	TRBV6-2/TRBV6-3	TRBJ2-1	TGTGCCAGCAACTGGGGACAATACAATGAGCAGTTCTTC	CASNWGQYNEQFF
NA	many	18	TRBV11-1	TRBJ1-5	TGTGCCAGCAGCCCCGCCCAGAAGGAACGAATACGTGGTCAGCCCCAGCATTTT	CASSPAQKERIRGQPQHF
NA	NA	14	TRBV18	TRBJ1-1	TGTGCCAGCTCACCCGGTAGGGGTGACACTGAAGCTTTCTTT	CASSPGRGDTEAFF
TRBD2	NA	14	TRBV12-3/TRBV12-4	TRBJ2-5	TGTGCCAGCAGCTTCGCTAGCGGGAAAGAGACCCAGTACTTC	CASSFASGKETQYF
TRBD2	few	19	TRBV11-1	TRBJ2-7	TGTGCCAGCAGCCTTGGGGGACTAGGCTTCAACCGTAGGGGATACGAGCAGTACTTC	CASSLGGLGFNRRGYEQYF
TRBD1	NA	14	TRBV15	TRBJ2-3	TGTGCCACCAGCGGGGACAGCCGCACAGATACGCAGTATTTT	CATSGDSRTDTQYF
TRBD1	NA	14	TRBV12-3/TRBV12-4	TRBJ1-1	TGTGCCAGCAGTTTTACAGGGGCGGACACTGAAGCTTTCTTT	CASSFTGADTEAFF
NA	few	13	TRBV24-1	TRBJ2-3	TGTGCCACCAGTGATTTGCACTTGGGTACGCAGTATTTT	CATSDLHLGTQYF
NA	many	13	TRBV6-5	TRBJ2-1	TGTGCCAGCAGTTACTTGAATGAGAATGAGCAGTTCTTC	CASSYLNENEQFF
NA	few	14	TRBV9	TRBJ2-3	TGTGCCAGCAGCGTGACACCCGGTAGGGATACGCAGTATTTT	CASSVTPGRDTQYF
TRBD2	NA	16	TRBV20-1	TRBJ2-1	TGCAGTGCTAGAGCCCTATCTGCGGGAGGGTACAATGAGCAGTTCTTC	CSARALSAGGYNEQFF
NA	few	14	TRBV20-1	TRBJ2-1	TGCAGTGCTAGTGGGGCAGTCACCTACAATGAGCAGTTCTTC	CSASGAVTYNEQFF
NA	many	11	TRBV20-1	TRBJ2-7	TGCAGTGCTAGAGATAACTACGAGCAGTACTTC	CSARDNYEQYF
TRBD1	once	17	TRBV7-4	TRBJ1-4	TGTGCCAGCAGCCGAGTTACCTTGGGACAGTATAATGAAAAACTGTTTTTT	CASSRVTLGQYNEKLFF
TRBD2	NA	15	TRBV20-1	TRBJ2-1	TGCAGTGCTAGAGATCGGACGGGAGGCTACAATGAGCAGTTCTTC	CSARDRTGGYNEQFF
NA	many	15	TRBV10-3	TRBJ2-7	TGTGCCATCAGTGAGTCCCCAGGGTTGGGCTACGAGCAGTACTTC	CAISESPGLGYEQYF
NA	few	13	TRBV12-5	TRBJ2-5	TGTGCTAGTGGTTTGGACACCCAAGAGACCCAGTACTTC	CASGLDTQETQYF
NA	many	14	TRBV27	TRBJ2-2	TGTGCCAGCAGTTTAACGCCGAACACCGGGGAGCTGTTTTTT	CASSLTPNTGELFF
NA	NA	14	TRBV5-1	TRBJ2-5	TGCGCCAGCAAGGGTCTAGCTACATCTGAGACCCAGTACTTC	CASKGLATSETQYF